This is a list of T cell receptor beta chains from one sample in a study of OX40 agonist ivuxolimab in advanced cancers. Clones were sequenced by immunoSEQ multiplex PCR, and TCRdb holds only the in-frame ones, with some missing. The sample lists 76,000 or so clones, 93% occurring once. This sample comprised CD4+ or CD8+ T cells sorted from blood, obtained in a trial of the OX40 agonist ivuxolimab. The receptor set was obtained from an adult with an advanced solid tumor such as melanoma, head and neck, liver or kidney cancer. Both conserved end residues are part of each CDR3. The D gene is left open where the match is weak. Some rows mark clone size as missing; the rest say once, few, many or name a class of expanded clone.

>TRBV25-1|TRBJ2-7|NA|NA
CASSPIDATYEQYF
TGTGCCAGCAGTCCAATAGACGCCACCTACGAGCAGTACTTC
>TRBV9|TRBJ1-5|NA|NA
CASSAQGYSNQPQHF
TGTGCCAGCAGCGCACAGGGATATAGCAATCAGCCCCAGCATTTT
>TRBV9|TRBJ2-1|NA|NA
CASSVAGYNEQFF
TGTGCCAGCAGCGTAGCGGGCTACAATGAGCAGTTCTTC
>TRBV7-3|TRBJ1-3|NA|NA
CASSPPGPSPPGNTIYF
TGTGCCAGCAGCCCCCCGGGCCCAAGCCCCCCTGGAAACACCATATATTTT
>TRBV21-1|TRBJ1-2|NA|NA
CASSRGTGFEGRYGYTF
TGTGCCAGCTCTCGAGGGACAGGGTTTGAAGGGAGGTATGGCTACACCTTC
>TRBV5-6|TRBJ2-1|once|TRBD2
CASSSPLLSGRGYIDEQFF
TGTGCCAGCAGTTCACCCTTATTGAGCGGGAGAGGGTATATCGATGAGCAGTTCTTC
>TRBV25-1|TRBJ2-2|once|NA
CASRIGLGTGELFF
TGTGCCAGCAGGATTGGGTTGGGCACCGGGGAGCTGTTTTTT
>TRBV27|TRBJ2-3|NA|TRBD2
CASSSPGTSGTDTQYF
TGTGCCAGCAGTTCTCCCGGGACTAGCGGAACAGATACGCAGTATTTT
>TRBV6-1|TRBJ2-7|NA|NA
CATSRAYEQYF
TGTGCCACCTCTAGAGCCTACGAGCAGTACTTC
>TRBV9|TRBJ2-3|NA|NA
CASSPPQRPHTDTQYF
TGTGCCAGCAGCCCGCCTCAGAGGCCCCACACAGATACGCAGTATTTT
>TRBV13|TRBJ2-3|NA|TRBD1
CASSAQGVDTQYF
TGTGCCAGCAGCGCCCAGGGGGTGGATACGCAGTATTTT
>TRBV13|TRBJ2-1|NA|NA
CASSFRDQNNEQFF
TGTGCCAGCAGCTTCCGGGACCAAAACAATGAGCAGTTCTTC
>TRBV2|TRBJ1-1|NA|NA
CASSSDANTEAFF
TGTGCCAGCAGTTCGGACGCGAACACTGAAGCTTTCTTT
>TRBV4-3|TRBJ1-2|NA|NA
CASSQDFRGLTNYGYTF
TGCGCCAGCAGCCAAGATTTCCGGGGACTGACTAACTATGGCTACACCTTC
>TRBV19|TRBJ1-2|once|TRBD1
CASRPGQGARIGYTF
TGTGCCAGTAGACCGGGACAGGGGGCGAGGATTGGCTACACCTTC
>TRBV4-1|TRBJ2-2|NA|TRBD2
CASRLAGGSTGELFF
TGCGCCAGCCGACTAGCGGGAGGATCTACCGGGGAGCTGTTTTTT
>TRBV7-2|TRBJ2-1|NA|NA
CASSLIGGLSYNEQFF
TGTGCCAGCAGCTTAATCGGCGGCCTCTCCTACAATGAGCAGTTCTTC
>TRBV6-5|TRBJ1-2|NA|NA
CAIMVPGRGYTF
TGTGCCATCATGGTACCCGGACGAGGCTACACCTTC
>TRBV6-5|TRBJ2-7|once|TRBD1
CASRMGQGPYEQYF
TGTGCCAGCAGGATGGGACAGGGACCCTACGAGCAGTACTTC
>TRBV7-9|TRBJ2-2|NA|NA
CASSLVQGNTGELFF
TGTGCCAGCAGCTTAGTACAGGGGAACACCGGGGAGCTGTTTTTT
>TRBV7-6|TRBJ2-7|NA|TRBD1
CASSYRDRTYEQYF
TGTGCCAGCAGCTACCGGGACAGAACCTACGAGCAGTACTTC
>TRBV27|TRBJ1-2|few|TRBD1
CASSPQGHYGYTF
TGTGCCAGCAGTCCACAGGGGCACTATGGCTACACCTTC
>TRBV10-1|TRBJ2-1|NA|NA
CASQGWGADEQFF
TGCGCCAGTCAGGGATGGGGGGCGGATGAGCAGTTCTTC
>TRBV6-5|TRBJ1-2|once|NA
CASSYSQQGGNGYTF
TGTGCCAGCAGTTACTCTCAACAGGGTGGGAATGGCTACACCTTC
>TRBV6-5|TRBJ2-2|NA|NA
CASSSDTGELFF
TGTGCCAGCAGTTCTGACACCGGGGAGCTGTTTTTT
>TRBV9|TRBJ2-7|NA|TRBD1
CASSVAPDRARAYEQYF
TGTGCCAGCAGCGTAGCCCCTGACAGGGCCCGCGCCTACGAGCAGTACTTC
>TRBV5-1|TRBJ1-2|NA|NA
CASSLEGDNYGYTF
TGCGCCAGCAGCTTGGAGGGGGATAACTATGGCTACACCTTC
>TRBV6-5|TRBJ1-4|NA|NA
CASSYGGGANEKLFF
TGTGCCAGCAGTTACGGAGGGGGGGCTAATGAAAAACTGTTTTTT
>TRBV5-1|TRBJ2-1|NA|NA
CASSLGLGAPGNEQFF
TGCGCCAGCAGTTTGGGGCTGGGGGCTCCGGGCAATGAGCAGTTCTTC
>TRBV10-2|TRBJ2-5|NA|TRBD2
CASSETGLAEPMYF
TGCGCCAGCAGTGAAACGGGACTAGCTGAACCTATGTACTTC
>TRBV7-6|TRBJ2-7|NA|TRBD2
CASSLGGGYEQYF
TGTGCCAGCAGCTTAGGGGGGGGCTACGAGCAGTACTTC
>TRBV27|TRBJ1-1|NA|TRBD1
CASSPRTGGGEAFF
TGTGCCAGCAGTCCAAGGACAGGGGGGGGTGAAGCTTTCTTT
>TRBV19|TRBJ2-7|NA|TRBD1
CASSITPIRQGPYEQYF
TGTGCCAGTAGTATAACTCCCATCAGACAGGGCCCCTACGAGCAGTACTTC
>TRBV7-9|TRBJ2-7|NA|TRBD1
CASSLYTETGNEQYF
TGTGCCAGCAGCCTATACACGGAGACAGGGAACGAGCAGTACTTC
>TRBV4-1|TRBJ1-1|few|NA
CASSPGSGLNTEAFF
TGCGCCAGCAGCCCTGGATCAGGGCTGAACACTGAAGCTTTCTTT
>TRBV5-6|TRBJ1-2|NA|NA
CASSLEITDGYTF
TGTGCCAGCAGCTTGGAAATCACAGACGGCTACACCTTC
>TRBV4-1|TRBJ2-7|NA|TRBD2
CASSPPGQLAGGPAYEQYF
TGCGCCAGCAGCCCTCCGGGACAGCTAGCGGGAGGGCCGGCCTACGAGCAGTACTTC
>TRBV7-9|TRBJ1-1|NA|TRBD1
CASSKDRADTEAFF
TGTGCCAGCAGCAAGGACAGGGCGGACACTGAAGCTTTCTTT
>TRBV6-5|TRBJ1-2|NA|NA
CASSPVRTSYGYTF
TGTGCCAGCAGCCCCGTGAGGACCTCCTATGGCTACACCTTC
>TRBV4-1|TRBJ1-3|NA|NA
CASSQEDTGGNTIYF
TGCGCCAGCAGCCAAGAAGATACAGGGGGAAACACCATATATTTT
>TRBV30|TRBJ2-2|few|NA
CAWSVETLNTGELFF
TGTGCCTGGAGTGTTGAGACCCTCAACACCGGGGAGCTGTTTTTT
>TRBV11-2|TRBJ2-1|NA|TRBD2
CASWDWREGSGEQFF
TGTGCCAGCTGGGACTGGCGGGAGGGCTCAGGTGAGCAGTTCTTC
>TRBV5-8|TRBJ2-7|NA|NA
CASTWGGPYEQYF
TGTGCCAGCACGTGGGGGGGCCCCTACGAGCAGTACTTC
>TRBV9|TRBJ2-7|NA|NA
CASSVGPINTYEQYF
TGTGCCAGCAGCGTAGGCCCCATAAATACCTACGAGCAGTACTTC
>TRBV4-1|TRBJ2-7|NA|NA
CASSRDNPYEQYF
TGCGCCAGCAGCCGAGACAACCCCTACGAGCAGTACTTC
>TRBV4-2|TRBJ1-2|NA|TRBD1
CASSQQGQGDHGYTF
TGTGCCAGCAGCCAACAAGGACAGGGGGACCATGGCTACACCTTC
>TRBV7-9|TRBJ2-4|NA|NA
CASSLDFAGARAKNIQYF
TGTGCCAGCAGCTTAGATTTTGCAGGGGCCCGAGCCAAAAACATTCAGTACTTC
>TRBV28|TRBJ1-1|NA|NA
CASSSLKGGDTEAFF
TGTGCCAGCAGTTCCCTTAAGGGTGGCGACACTGAAGCTTTCTTT
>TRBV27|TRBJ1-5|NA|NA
CASSPQGLGQPQHF
TGTGCCAGCAGTCCGCAGGGATTAGGGCAGCCCCAGCATTTT
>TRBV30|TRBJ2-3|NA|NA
CAGGLGDTQYF
TGTGCGGGGGGATTAGGGGATACGCAGTATTTT
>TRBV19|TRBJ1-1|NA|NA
CASSIGRVTEAFF
TGTGCCAGTAGTATCGGCAGGGTCACTGAAGCTTTCTTT
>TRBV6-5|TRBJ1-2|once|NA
CASSYSGVYGYTF
TGTGCCAGCAGTTACTCGGGGGTCTATGGCTACACCTTC
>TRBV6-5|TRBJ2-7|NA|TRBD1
CASSPGTGGGEQYF
TGTGCCAGCAGTCCGGGGACAGGGGGGGGCGAGCAGTACTTC
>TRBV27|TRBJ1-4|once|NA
CASSLFPSATNEKLFF
TGTGCCAGCAGTTTATTCCCAAGCGCAACTAATGAAAAACTGTTTTTT
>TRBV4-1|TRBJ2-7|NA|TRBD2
CASSQDYRAGGISYEQYF
TGCGCCAGCAGCCAAGATTATCGAGCGGGGGGCATCTCCTACGAGCAGTACTTC
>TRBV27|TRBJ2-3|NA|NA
CASSPPGRWADTQYF
TGTGCCAGCAGTCCCCCGGGGAGGTGGGCAGATACGCAGTATTTT
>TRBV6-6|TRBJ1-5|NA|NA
CASTELRGNQPQHF
TGTGCCAGCACCGAGTTACGGGGCAATCAGCCCCAGCATTTT